This is a list of T cell receptor beta chains from one sample in a study of blood T cells in healthy people across ages. TCRdb analysed the 5' RACE reads with MiXCR anew, one entry per CDR3 protein. The sample yields around 1,700,000 distinct CDR3 sequences, 28% seen once. The sample was blood. These receptors all stem from a woman under 40 in good health. The CDR3 runs from the conserved cysteine through the conserved F or W. A D gene is named only where the DNA matches it firmly. A clone size is listed for some rows: how often the clone was seen (once, few, many), or a class if it is expanded.

D gene: .; V gene: TRBV7-8; clone size: many; CDR3 length: 12; J gene: TRBJ1-2; CDR3 protein: CASSLSLGGYTF; CDR3 DNA: TGTGCCAGCAGCCTAAGTCTGGGAGGCTACACCTTC
D gene: .; V gene: TRBV7-9; clone size: .; CDR3 length: 13; J gene: TRBJ1-1; CDR3 protein: CASSKEWKAKAFF; CDR3 DNA: TGTGCCAGCAGCAAGGAGTGGAAGGCAAAAGCTTTCTTT
D gene: .; V gene: TRBV11-2; clone size: many; CDR3 length: 12; J gene: TRBJ1-2; CDR3 protein: CASSYPGDGYTF; CDR3 DNA: TGTGCCAGCAGCTACCCAGGGGATGGCTACACCTTC
D gene: TRBD1; V gene: TRBV3-1; clone size: .; CDR3 length: 16; J gene: TRBJ2-5; CDR3 protein: CASSRTGQGREETQYF; CDR3 DNA: TGTGCCAGCAGCCGAACCGGACAGGGTAGGGAAGAGACCCAGTACTTC
D gene: TRBD1; V gene: TRBV5-1; clone size: .; CDR3 length: 16; J gene: TRBJ2-5; CDR3 protein: CASSFADRGIQETQYF; CDR3 DNA: TGCGCCAGCAGCTTTGCGGACAGGGGAATTCAAGAGACCCAGTACTTC
D gene: .; V gene: TRBV6-6; clone size: few; CDR3 length: 16; J gene: TRBJ1-2; CDR3 protein: CASSYKWGEDNYGYTF; CDR3 DNA: TGTGCCAGCAGTTACAAATGGGGGGAGGATAACTATGGCTACACCTTC
D gene: .; V gene: TRBV6-6; clone size: .; CDR3 length: 14; J gene: TRBJ1-2; CDR3 protein: CASSYLPRNYGYTF; CDR3 DNA: TGTGCCAGCAGTTATCTTCCGAGAAACTATGGCTACACCTTC
D gene: TRBD2; V gene: TRBV6-6; clone size: .; CDR3 length: 16; J gene: TRBJ2-5; CDR3 protein: CASSYSIVGLDETQYF; CDR3 DNA: TGTGCCAGCAGTTACTCGATTGTTGGACTAGACGAGACCCAGTACTTC
D gene: TRBD2; V gene: TRBV29-1; clone size: .; CDR3 length: 13; J gene: TRBJ2-1; CDR3 protein: CSVYTGLKVEQVF; CDR3 DNA: TGCAGCGTGTACACGGGACTAAAGGTTGAGCAGGTCTTC
D gene: .; V gene: TRBV9; clone size: many; CDR3 length: 15; J gene: TRBJ2-4; CDR3 protein: CASEGRRVTKNIQYF; CDR3 DNA: TGTGCCAGCGAAGGACGGCGAGTTACCAAAAACATTCAGTACTTC
D gene: .; V gene: TRBV20-1; clone size: .; CDR3 length: 16; J gene: TRBJ1-2; CDR3 protein: CSASPPSRRPAYGYTF; CDR3 DNA: TGCAGTGCTTCCCCCCCGTCGAGGAGGCCGGCCTATGGCTACACCTTC
D gene: TRBD1; V gene: TRBV7-6; clone size: many; CDR3 length: 16; J gene: TRBJ2-7; CDR3 protein: CASSPTQSGTGYEQYF; CDR3 DNA: TGTGCCAGCAGCCCCACCCAATCGGGGACAGGCTACGAGCAGTACTTC
D gene: .; V gene: TRBV7-2; clone size: few; CDR3 length: 14; J gene: TRBJ2-7; CDR3 protein: CASRRGGISSEQYF; CDR3 DNA: TGTGCCAGCAGACGAGGCGGGATATCAAGCGAGCAGTACTTC
D gene: TRBD2; V gene: TRBV27; clone size: few; CDR3 length: 17; J gene: TRBJ2-1; CDR3 protein: CASSMGLAGARHNEQFF; CDR3 DNA: TGTGCCAGCAGTATGGGACTAGCGGGGGCCAGACACAATGAGCAGTTCTTC
D gene: .; V gene: TRBV9; clone size: few; CDR3 length: 17; J gene: TRBJ2-2; CDR3 protein: CASSPRSGISNTGELFF; CDR3 DNA: TGTGCCAGCAGCCCTCGTAGCGGAATTTCGAACACCGGGGAGCTGTTTTTT
D gene: .; V gene: TRBV24-1; clone size: .; CDR3 length: 14; J gene: TRBJ1-2; CDR3 protein: CATSDLVANYGYTF; CDR3 DNA: TGTGCCACCAGTGATTTGGTAGCTAACTATGGCTACACCTTC
D gene: .; V gene: TRBV7-9; clone size: .; CDR3 length: 12; J gene: TRBJ2-1; CDR3 protein: CASSLIPDEQFF; CDR3 DNA: TGTGCCAGCAGCCTAATCCCGGATGAGCAGTTCTTC